The clone carrying this T cell receptor beta chain has just one count. The study assigned cohorts using participant-reported clinical history. This sample stems from a study of blood T cell repertoires in COVID-19. Overall study context: There were acute and convalescent COVID-19 samples, and they came from the United States, Italy and Spain. Nucleic acid was either cDNA or gDNA, and it came from T cells, B-cell-depleted T cells, or PBMCs.

Per the original methods: Reference gene primer amplification gave nucleated cell count estimates. Only in-frame clones appear in the TCRdb table, and some are missing; sequencing was by immunoSEQ multiplex PCR. The DNA was the basis for D and trimming; V, J and clone size are from that table. This sample has hundreds of thousands of clones, with 87% found just once. Sample: PBMCs or T cells enriched from blood (not recorded which). The source is a woman younger than 30 with acute COVID-19.

The CDR3 loop reads CATTRDGYNEQFF. The CDR3 DNA reads as TGTGCCACCACGCGGGACGGGTACAATGAGCAGTTCTTC. V gene TRBV19 combines with J gene TRBJ2-1, with D possibly matching TRBD2 (6 bases). The V gene's germline CDR1 is LNHDA and CDR2 SQIVND (reference sequence). V was clipped by 10 bases and J by 4 bases, with 14 bases between them. The CDR3 is 13 amino acids.